This T cell receptor beta chain is drawn from a study of CD8 T cells in ankylosing spondylitis. CDR3 length: 15 amino acids. Trimming at V came to 7 bases and at J to 6 bases, leaving 13 bases not matched to a gene. Germline V lookup: CDR1 SGDLS, CDR2 YYNGEE. This clonotype was observed many times. The antigen remains unidentified. Study-wide results and limits: Typical of ankylosing spondylitis blood, it appeared, was a TCR beta motif of eight highly homologous variants. Reportedly, disease-linked clones are significantly enriched in ankylosing spondylitis patients' matched synovial fluid. Relatively rare in peripheral blood, disease-linked clones were also CD8+.

One entry per CDR3 protein, called by TCRdb with MiXCR from the 5' RACE reads. The sample contains about 39,000 distinct CDR3 sequences, about 3% of which appear only once. This chain links TRBV9 with TRBJ2-3; TRBD1 aligns across 8 bases. This TCR was recovered from a male donor with ankylosing spondylitis or in good health (not recorded which). Sequencing was done on a sample of blood, either unsorted or a sorted T cell fraction (not recorded which). The CDR3 region is CASSEGTGSLDTQYF. CDR3 DNA sequence: TGTGCCAGCTCAGAAGGGACAGGTAGTTTGGATACGCAGTATTTT.